This T cell receptor (beta chain) was captured by sequencing in a study of T cell clonality in common variable immunodeficiency. Findings and limits, study-wide: CVID subjects shared fewer TCRbeta clones than healthy controls did. In common variable immunodeficiency, TCR beta chains reportedly carried fewer deletions and N-nucleotide insertions.

Germline V CDR1 and CDR2: DFQATT, SNEGSKA (reference sequence). The V and J ends lost 0 bases and 3 bases, in that order; junction bases with no gene match: 4. The CDR3 contains 14 residues. Data came from immunoSEQ multiplex PCR; TCRdb stores just in-frame clones and leaves some out. In total the sample includes tens of thousands of clones, none of them seen once. This clone was seen repeatedly, ten times or more. The antigen is undetermined. The CDR3 end falls 3 residues outside the read, so it is completed with the germline J gene. The V gene is TRBV20-1, the J gene TRBJ2-7; 8 bases match TRBD2. Sample: peripheral blood mononuclear cells. This receptor was taken from a person aged 18 to 70 in good health. This CDR3 is CSARDRGGNYEQYF. The CDR3 DNA, read in part, is TGCAGTGCTAGAGATCGGGGGGGTAACTACGAG.